These 8 T cell receptor beta chains share one sample of origin, sequenced in a study of early T cells in non-severe SARS-CoV-2 infection. MiXCR was run by TCRdb on the 5' RACE reads, yielding one entry per CDR3 protein. The sample includes about 60,000 distinct CDR3 sequences, about 8.9% seen only once; the top ten take approximately 15%. The source material was whole blood. Source of these receptors: an adult who was a healthcare worker with PCR-confirmed SARS-CoV-2 infection or an uninfected control (not recorded which).

This clonotype has at least ten counts. V is TRBV27 and J is TRBJ2-3, with 8 bases aligning to TRBD2. The CDR3 extends over 15 amino acids. Germline V gene data show CDR1 as MNHEY and CDR2 as SMNVEV (reference sequence). The junction had 14 bases not matched to a gene; V was cut back by 7 bases and J by 8 bases. CDR3 loop: CASTRTSGHPGTQYF. The CDR3 nucleotides are TGTGCCAGCACCCGTACTAGCGGCCATCCTGGTACGCAGTATTTT.

Only a few counts were recorded for this clonotype. J is TRBJ2-7 and V is TRBV20-1; 7 positions agree with TRBD2. CDR3 size: 13 residues. Germline lookup yields CDR1 DFQATT and CDR2 SNEGSKA (reference sequence). The V segment lost 5 bases and the J segment 1 base; nucleotides outside the gene matches: 5. The CDR3 nucleotides are TGCAGTGCTCCAAAAGCGGGATCCTACGAGCAGTACTTC. Translating it yields CSAPKAGSYEQYF.

This clonotype was seen at least ten times. The chain employs TRBV19 and TRBJ1-2; D gene uncertain. The germline V gene encodes CDR1 LNHDA and CDR2 SQIVND (reference sequence). V was shortened by 5 bases and J by 4 bases, with 14 bases between the two germline ends. The CDR3 contains 14 residues. The CDR3 is CASSPSPGGYGYTF. The CDR3 coding sequence is TGTGCCAGTAGTCCCTCACCGGGCGGCTATGGCTACACCTTC.

Ten or more counts support this clonotype. The rearrangement joins TRBV2 to TRBJ2-7; the D gene is possibly TRBD2 (6 bases). Germline CDR1 SNHLY, CDR2 FYNNEI. The CDR3 runs to 15 residues. Trimming removed 6 bases from V and 0 bases from J, with 15 bases in between. The CDR3 DNA is TGTGCCAGCAGGGGGGGTACTCCAACCTCCTACGAGCAGTACTTC. Translation: CASRGGTPTSYEQYF.

The sample holds many counts of this clonotype. The chain links TRBV9 to TRBJ1-2, with 7 nucleotides matching TRBD1. Germline lookup yields CDR1 SGDLS and CDR2 YYNGEE. With V trimmed by 0 bases and J by 2 bases, 4 bases remained unmatched. This CDR3 region has 15 residues. The chain's CDR3 is CASSVGGQSNYGYTF. DNA for the CDR3: TGTGCCAGCAGCGTAGGGGGACAGTCGAACTATGGCTACACCTTC.

The V call is TRBV20-1, the J call TRBJ1-2; D ambiguous. V gave up 0 bases and J gave up 5 bases, with 10 bases separating them. The CDR3 is 13 amino acids. CDR1 is DFQATT and CDR2 is SNEGSKA in the germline V gene (reference sequence). In DNA form, the CDR3 reads TGCAGTGCTAGAGATCGGGAGCAGTATGGCTACACCTTC. It encodes CSARDREQYGYTF.

This clonotype was found many times. The chain has TRBV19 and TRBJ2-1; D unclear. The V and J ends lost 5 bases and 5 bases respectively, with 10 bases between them. This CDR3 region has 13 residues. CDR1 is LNHDA, CDR2 SQIVND, per germline (reference sequence). The CDR3 DNA reads as TGTGCCAGTAGTGTTTCCATCCACAATGAGCAGTTCTTC. Its translation is CASSVSIHNEQFF.

The rearrangement joins TRBV11-1 to TRBJ2-7; 7 bases fit TRBD2. Germline trimming cut 5 bases from V and 0 bases from J; bases unmatched to any gene: 7. Germline CDR1 is SGHAT and CDR2 is FQDESV (reference sequence). CDR3 length: 15 amino acids. This chain's CDR3 is CASSTSGGSSYEQYF. The CDR3 nucleotides are TGTGCCAGCAGCACCTCAGGCGGGAGCTCCTACGAGCAGTACTTC.